This T cell receptor beta chain was identified in a study of monozygotic twins with inflammatory bowel disease. In regard to this clonotype: Its antigen is not identified.

Study-wide results and limits: Variability may have been added to patient repertoires by differing immunosuppressive treatments.

From the 5' RACE reads, TCRdb lists one entry per CDR3 protein and no DNA. The record lists approximately 380,000 distinct CDR3 sequences, of which the ten most abundant hold just over 2.5%. Germline V CDR1 and CDR2: SGHAT, FQDESV (reference sequence). The CDR3 is made up of 11 amino acids. The sequence derives from a human donor with ulcerative colitis or Crohn's disease, or a healthy co-twin of an affected twin (not recorded which). Input material: blood. The chain carries TRBV11-1 and TRBJ2-3. The CDR3 loop reads CASSSRKGQYF.